Following are 29 T cell receptor beta chains from one sample sequenced in a study of blood T cell repertoires in COVID-19. Profiled with immunoSEQ multiplex PCR; TCRdb holds only in-frame clones, not every one. The sample holds approximately 300,000 clones, just over 85% seen once. Sample: PBMCs or T cells enriched from blood (not recorded which). The receptors come from a man aged 25 to 45 who had recovered from COVID-19.

The V call is TRBV5-6, the J call TRBJ2-2; 11 bases agree with TRBD1. The CDR3 runs 15 residues. V lost 5 bases, J lost 7 bases, and 7 bases stayed unmatched. The germline V gene has CDR1 SGHDT and CDR2 YYEEEE. The CDR3 region is CASRTGQGANGELFF. CDR3 in DNA: TGTGCCAGCAGAACAGGACAGGGGGCTAACGGGGAGCTGTTTTTT.

The chain links TRBV3-1 (or the pseudogene TRBV3-2) to TRBJ2-5; 10 nucleotides agree with TRBD2. The CDR3 length is 17 residues. Per the germline V gene, CDR1 is LGHDT and CDR2 is YNNKEL (reference sequence). Trimming cost V 3 bases and J 5 bases; bases outside gene matches: 12. CDR3 nucleotides: TGTGCCAGCAGCCAGGCGGGGAGCGGGGGGGCCCGGGAGACCCAGTACTTC. Its protein product is CASSQAGSGGARETQYF.

V usage is TRBV19 and J usage is TRBJ1-5; D is unclear. Germline CDR1 reads LNHDA; CDR2 reads SQIVND (reference sequence). Trimming shortened V by 3 bases and J by 1 base, and 7 bases separated the two germline ends. The CDR3 runs 14 residues. For the CDR3, the DNA is TGTGCCAGTAGTATGAGGATGAGCAATCAGCCCCAGCATTTT. Translating gives CASSMRMSNQPQHF.

The J gene is TRBJ1-1, the V gene TRBV11-1; no clear D gene. Germline assignment: CDR1 SGHAT and CDR2 FQDESV (reference sequence). The length of the CDR3 is 14 residues. V dropped 5 bases and J dropped 3 bases, with 13 bases sitting between them. CDR3 nucleotide sequence: TGTGCCAGCAGCCTGGGAGCCGGCGACACTGAAGCTTTCTTT. It is translated as CASSLGAGDTEAFF.

The V and J genes are TRBV7-9 and TRBJ1-4; a possible D gene is TRBD1 (6 bases). Germline assignment: CDR1 SEHNR and CDR2 FQNEAQ (reference sequence). The ends were cut back, 6 bases at V and 6 bases at J, with 14 bases in the middle. This CDR3 has 14 amino acids. The CDR3 is CASSKDRWDEKLFF. CDR3 DNA: TGTGCCAGCAGTAAAGACAGGTGGGATGAAAAACTGTTTTTT.

V gene TRBV9 combines with J gene TRBJ1-1; D might be TRBD1 (6 bases). Germline CDR1 SGDLS, CDR2 YYNGEE. The CDR3 is made up of 15 amino acids. V dropped 0 bases and J dropped 1 base, with 10 bases sitting between them. The CDR3 DNA reads TGTGCCAGCAGCGTAGTCGGGGGGCAGAACACTGAAGCTTTCTTT. Encoded protein: CASSVVGGQNTEAFF.

The chain employs TRBV11-2 and TRBJ1-1; the D gene is possibly TRBD1 (6 bases). CDR1 is SGHAT and CDR2 is FQNNGV in the germline V gene. V was cut by 7 bases and J by 4 bases, with 13 bases left in between. The CDR3 covers 13 residues. DNA for the CDR3: TGTGCCAGCACCAGAACAGGGCCCACTGAAGCTTTCTTT. Its protein is CASTRTGPTEAFF.

The genes are TRBV13 and TRBJ2-2; 9 bases line up with TRBD1. The CDR3 consists of 20 residues. In germline, CDR1 is PRHDT, CDR2 FYEKMQ (reference sequence). The ends lost 2 bases at V and 4 bases at J; junction bases unmatched: 17. In DNA form, the CDR3 reads TGTGCCAGCAGCTTAAGGGTTGGGGACAGGGCTCATAGTGGCACCGGGGAGCTGTTTTTT. Translated, it gives CASSLRVGDRAHSGTGELFF.

CDR3 DNA: TGTGCCAGCAGCGGGTGGACAGGGGGGCCCGGGGAGCTGTTTTTT. It codes for CASSGWTGGPGELFF. The chain employs TRBV2 and TRBJ2-2, with 10 bases lining up with TRBD1. This CDR3 has 15 residues. Losses at the gene ends were 6 bases for V and 6 bases for J; bases not matched to a gene: 7. The germline CDR1 and CDR2 sequences are SNHLY and FYNNEI.

J is TRBJ1-4 and V is TRBV5-1; D gene ambiguous. This CDR3 has 14 residues. The V end lost 2 bases, the J end lost 0 bases, and 5 bases lay between the germline ends. Germline loops: CDR1 SGHRS, CDR2 YFSETQ. This CDR3 is CASSFGPTNEKLFF. CDR3 nucleotides: TGCGCCAGCAGCTTCGGTCCAACTAATGAAAAACTGTTTTTT.

This clone was detected only once. The rearrangement joins TRBV30 to TRBJ2-3, with D perhaps TRBD1 (6 bases). The CDR3 covers 13 residues. Per the germline V gene, CDR1 is GTSNPN and CDR2 is SVGIG (reference sequence). The CDR3 sequence is CVSTGGSTDTQYF. The CDR3 bases are TGTGTCTCGACAGGAGGTAGCACAGATACGCAGTATTTT.

As to this clone: Being one base from a much bigger clone, this may be a read error. The chain carries TRBV30 and TRBJ1-1; D gene ambiguous. Trimming pared 0 bases from V and 1 base from J, leaving 6 bases between. Per germline, CDR1 GTSNPN and CDR2 SVGIG (reference sequence). This CDR3 has 13 amino acids. The DNA of the CDR3 is TGTGCCTGGAGTGTACATGGGAACACTGAAGCTTTCTTT. Its protein product is CAWSVHGNTEAFF.

In this sample, this clone turned up once. J is TRBJ1-1 and V is TRBV11-3, with TRBD1 identical over 7 bases. CDR3 size: 12 residues. Germline trimming cut 5 bases from V and 11 bases from J; bases unmatched to any gene: 8. Germline values: CDR1 SGHNT, CDR2 YENEEA. The CDR3 DNA sequence: TGTGCCAGCAGCGCCTCGACAGGGCGGGCTTTCTTT. Its translation: CASSASTGRAFF.

The V gene is TRBV28, the J gene TRBJ1-5; possibly TRBD1 for D (6 bases). This CDR3 has 15 residues. Trimming took 5 bases from V and 1 from J, leaving 12 bases between them. Germline V CDR1 and CDR2: MDHEN, SYDVKM. The CDR3 here is CASSPRTVSNQPQHF. The CDR3 DNA follows: TGTGCCAGCAGTCCGAGGACAGTAAGCAATCAGCCCCAGCATTTT.

This clone was found a few times. This chain links TRBV3-1 (or the pseudogene TRBV3-2) with TRBJ1-5; D might be TRBD1 (5 bases). This CDR3 spans 16 amino acids. The V and J ends lost 3 bases and 1 base respectively, with 13 bases between them. Per germline, CDR1 LGHDT and CDR2 YNNKEL (reference sequence). CDR3 region: CASSQGRRGSNQPQHF. The CDR3 coding sequence is TGTGCCAGCAGCCAGGGGCGGCGGGGGAGCAATCAGCCCCAGCATTTT.

On this clone: The junction departs from the called germline gene at one end, perhaps through a read error. V usage is TRBV7-2 and J usage is TRBJ1-1; a possible D gene is TRBD1 (5 bases). CDR1 is SGHTA, CDR2 FQGNSA, per germline. This CDR3 region has 14 residues. CDR3 loop: CASSLGTANPEAFF. The CDR3 DNA is TGTGCCAGCAGCTTGGGGACTGCGAACCCTGAAGCTTTCTTT.

The chain is built from TRBV11-2 and TRBJ1-1, with a tentative D call TRBD1 (5 bases). The ends were cut back, 2 bases at V and 6 bases at J, with 16 bases in the middle. The CDR3 contains 15 residues. Germline CDR1 SGHAT, CDR2 FQNNGV. The CDR3 spells CASSLTTGGYAEAFF. In DNA, the CDR3 is TGTGCCAGCAGCTTAACGACGGGGGGGTATGCTGAAGCTTTCTTT.

The rearrangement joins TRBV19 to TRBJ1-5, with D maybe TRBD1 (6 bases). The CDR3 spans 14 residues. V lost 4 bases to trimming and J lost 5 bases, with 12 bases between them. The germline gives CDR1 LNHDA, CDR2 SQIVND (reference sequence). The DNA for the CDR3 is TGTGCCAGTAGTACTGGGACATACGATCAGCCCCAGCATTTT. Protein: CASSTGTYDQPQHF.

J is TRBJ1-1 and V is TRBV7-9; D is uncertain. Germline assignment: CDR1 SEHNR and CDR2 FQNEAQ (reference sequence). The CDR3 contains 12 residues. V was shortened by 5 bases and J by 6 bases, with 10 bases between the two germline ends. In DNA form, the CDR3 reads TGTGCCAGCAGCCCCCATAGCGCTGAAGCTTTCTTT. It yields the protein CASSPHSAEAFF.

CDR3 bases: TGTGCCAGTAGTATCTGGACTAGCGGGAGCAATGAGCAGTTCTTC. Residues: CASSIWTSGSNEQFF. The gene calls are TRBV19 and TRBJ2-1; the match to TRBD2 covers 13 bases. The ends lost 3 bases at V and 6 bases at J; junction bases unmatched: 2. CDR1 and CDR2 (germline): LNHDA, SQIVND (reference sequence). CDR3 size: 15 residues.

The chain couples TRBV30 to TRBJ1-1, with D possibly TRBD1 on 6 matching bases. This CDR3 region has 15 residues. V gave up 3 bases and J gave up 1 base, with 15 bases separating them. Germline CDR1 GTSNPN, CDR2 SVGIG (reference sequence). CDR3 nucleotides: TGTGCCTGGAGACAAGGGGAGGGGGGGAACACTGAAGCTTTCTTT. Protein sequence: CAWRQGEGGNTEAFF.

The rearrangement links TRBV7-9 to TRBJ2-1; possible D gene TRBD2, 6 bases. Per germline, CDR1 SEHNR and CDR2 FQNEAQ (reference sequence). The ends were cut back, 5 bases at V and 9 bases at J, with 20 bases in the middle. The CDR3 length is 15 residues. Here the CDR3 reads CASSTRTTRESEQFF. In DNA, the CDR3 is TGTGCCAGCAGCACACGGACTACCCGGGAGAGTGAGCAGTTCTTC.

V and J are TRBV5-6 and TRBJ2-3, with a possible D match to TRBD1 (5 bases). Trimming shortened V by 4 bases and J by 1 base, and 13 bases separated the two germline ends. Germline CDR1 and CDR2: SGHDT and YYEEEE. The length of the CDR3 is 15 residues. The CDR3 DNA follows: TGTGCCAGCAGCCGCCTACAGGACCGCACAGATACGCAGTATTTT. Amino acid sequence: CASSRLQDRTDTQYF. The whole variable domain, filled in from reference TRBV5-6 and TRBJ2-3, reads DAGVTQSPTHLIKTRGQQVTLRCSPKSGHDTVSWYQQALGQGPQFIFQYYEEEERQRGNFPDRFSGHQFPNYSSELNVNALLLGDSALYLCASSRLQDRTDTQYFGPGTRLTVL.

The chain employs TRBV29-1 and TRBJ2-7; TRBD1 might be the D (6 bases). Germline V gene lookup returns CDR1 SQVTM and CDR2 ANQGSEA. The CDR3 sequence is 11 residues long. The V and J ends lost 7 bases and 4 bases respectively, with 11 bases between them. The CDR3 sequence is CSALQGYEQYF. DNA of the CDR3: TGCAGCGCTTTACAGGGTTACGAGCAGTACTTC.

This clone was recorded once. V and J are TRBV28 and TRBJ1-4; D not certain. The germline V gene has CDR1 MDHEN and CDR2 SYDVKM. The V gene lost 6 bases and the J gene lost 8 bases, with 7 bases spanning the gap. The CDR3 totals 11 residues. In DNA, the CDR3 is TGTGCCAGCAGCATGCGAGAAAAACTGTTTTTT. Its translation: CASSMREKLFF. The full variable domain, with the rest looked up from reference TRBV28 and TRBJ1-4, is DVKVTQSSRYLVKRTGEKVFLECVQDMDHENMFWYRQDPGLGLRLIYFSYDVKMKEKGDIPEGYSVSREKKERFSLILESASTNQTSMYLCASSMREKLFFGSGTQLSVL.

The chain combines TRBV4-1 with TRBJ2-1; 7 bases are a match to TRBD2. This CDR3 spans 16 amino acids. Germline CDR1 is MGHRA and CDR2 is YSYEKL. The V segment lost 1 base and the J segment 4 bases; nucleotides outside the gene matches: 7. CDR3 residues: CASSQGEAGSYNEQFF. The CDR3, as DNA: TGCGCCAGCAGCCAAGGGGAAGCGGGGTCGTACAATGAGCAGTTCTTC.

V usage is TRBV6-6 and J usage is TRBJ1-2; perhaps TRBD1 as D (6 bases). The CDR3 runs 15 residues. Trimming stripped 5 bases from V and 7 bases from J, with 20 bases between. In germline, CDR1 is MNHNY, CDR2 SVGAGI (reference sequence). The CDR3 sequence is CASSLRGGLSSGYTF. CDR3 nucleotide sequence: TGTGCCAGCAGTCTTAGGGGGGGACTTTCGAGTGGCTACACCTTC.

The chain carries TRBV30 and TRBJ1-4; possibly TRBD1 for D (6 bases). The germline gives CDR1 GTSNPN, CDR2 SVGIG (reference sequence). This CDR3 has 13 residues. V gave up 5 bases and J gave up 0 bases, with 7 bases separating them. CDR3 in amino acids: CAWGQSTNEKLFF. CDR3 DNA: TGTGCCTGGGGACAGTCAACTAATGAAAAACTGTTTTTT.

The chain uses TRBV25-1 and TRBJ1-5; TRBD1 agrees at 11 bases. This CDR3 is 16 amino acids long. V shed 11 bases and J 2 bases; nucleotides not matched to a gene: 11. Germline V gene data show CDR1 as MGHDK and CDR2 as SYGVNS. The CDR3 DNA reads as TGTGCCCGGCACTTTATGGGACAGGGGGGCAATCAGCCCCAGCATTTT. As protein: CARHFMGQGGNQPQHF.